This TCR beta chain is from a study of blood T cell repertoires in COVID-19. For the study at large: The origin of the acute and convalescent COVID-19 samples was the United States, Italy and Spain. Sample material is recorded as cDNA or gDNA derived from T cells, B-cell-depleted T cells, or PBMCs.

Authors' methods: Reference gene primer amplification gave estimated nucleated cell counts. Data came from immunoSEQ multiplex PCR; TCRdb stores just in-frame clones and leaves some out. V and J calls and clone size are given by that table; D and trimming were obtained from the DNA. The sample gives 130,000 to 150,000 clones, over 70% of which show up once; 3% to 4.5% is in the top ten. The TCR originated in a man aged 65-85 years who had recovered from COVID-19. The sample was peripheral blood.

CDR3 residues: CASSLGGRVTNEQFF. In DNA form, the CDR3 reads TGTGCCAGCAGCTTAGGCGGGAGGGTAACCAATGAGCAGTTCTTC. The chain uses TRBV11-3 and TRBJ2-1, with TRBD2 matching 9 bases. Germline CDR1 and CDR2: SGHNT and YENEEA. The CDR3 covers 15 residues. Losses at the gene ends were 1 base for V and 6 bases for J; bases not matched to a gene: 4.